This T cell receptor beta chain stems from a study of lymphopenia after photon versus proton radiotherapy. The CDR3 extends over 14 amino acids. From germline, CDR1 is SGHDN and CDR2 FVKESK. Trimming stripped 2 bases from V and 2 bases from J, with 9 bases between. To note about this clone: The antigen is undetermined.

Some clones are missing from TCRdb's copy, which holds only in-frame ones; the method was immunoSEQ multiplex PCR. The sample gives 25,000 to 35,000 clones, 85% to 95% of which show up once; under 0.9% is in the top ten. Whole-study results and caveats: Oligoclonal CD8+ Temra expansion after nadir drove photon patients' diversity drop. In patients who died, overall survival fell as post-nadir TCR diversity dropped more. Authors raise, but do not show, better survival with proton therapy. Relative stability marked proton patients; photon patients lost diversity and naive cells.

The TCR originated in a woman aged 45-59 years with cholangiocarcinoma. The gene calls are TRBV14 and TRBJ1-1; D gene ambiguous. The sample consisted of peripheral blood, taken from a patient treated with photon-based radiotherapy. CDR3 in DNA: TGTGCCAGCAGCCAAAGGTCATTCAACACTGAAGCTTTCTTT. Translating it yields CASSQRSFNTEAFF.